This T cell receptor (beta chain) was identified in a study of blood T cell repertoires in COVID-19. Study as a whole: From the United States, Italy and Spain came samples of acute and convalescent COVID-19.

Germline lookup yields CDR1 SQVTM and CDR2 ANQGSEA. This CDR3 is 11 amino acids long. V lost 5 bases and J lost 2, with 6 bases in between. TCRdb keeps only in-frame clones here, not all; method: immunoSEQ multiplex PCR. The sample consists of 150,000 to 200,000 clones, around 87% of them appearing once. The chain joins TRBV29-1 to TRBJ1-1; D is undetermined. This receptor was identified in a man aged 35-49 years with active or convalescent COVID-19. Input material: peripheral blood. The CDR3: CSVLLNTEAFF. CDR3 DNA: TGCAGCGTTTTATTAAACACTGAAGCTTTCTTT.